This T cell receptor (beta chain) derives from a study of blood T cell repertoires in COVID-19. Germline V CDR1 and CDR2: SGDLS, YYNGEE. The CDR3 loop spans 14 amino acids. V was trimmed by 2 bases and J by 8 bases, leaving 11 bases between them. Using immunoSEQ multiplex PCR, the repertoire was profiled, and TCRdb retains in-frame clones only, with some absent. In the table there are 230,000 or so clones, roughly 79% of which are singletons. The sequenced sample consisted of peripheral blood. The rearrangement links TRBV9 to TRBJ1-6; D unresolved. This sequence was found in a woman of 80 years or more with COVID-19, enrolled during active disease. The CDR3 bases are TGTGCCAGCAGCGTCTTACAGACGGATTCACCCCTCCACTTT. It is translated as CASSVLQTDSPLHF.